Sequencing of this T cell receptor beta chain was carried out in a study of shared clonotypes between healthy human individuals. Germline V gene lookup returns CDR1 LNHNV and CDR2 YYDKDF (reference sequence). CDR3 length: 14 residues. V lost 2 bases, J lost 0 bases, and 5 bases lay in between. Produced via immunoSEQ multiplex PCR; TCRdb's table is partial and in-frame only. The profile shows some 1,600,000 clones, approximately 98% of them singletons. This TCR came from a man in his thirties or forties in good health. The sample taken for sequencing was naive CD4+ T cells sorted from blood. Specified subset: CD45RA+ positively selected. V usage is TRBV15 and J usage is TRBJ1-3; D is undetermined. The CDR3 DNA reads TGTGCCACCAGCAGATGGGGCTCTGGAAACACCATATATTTT. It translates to CATSRWGSGNTIYF.